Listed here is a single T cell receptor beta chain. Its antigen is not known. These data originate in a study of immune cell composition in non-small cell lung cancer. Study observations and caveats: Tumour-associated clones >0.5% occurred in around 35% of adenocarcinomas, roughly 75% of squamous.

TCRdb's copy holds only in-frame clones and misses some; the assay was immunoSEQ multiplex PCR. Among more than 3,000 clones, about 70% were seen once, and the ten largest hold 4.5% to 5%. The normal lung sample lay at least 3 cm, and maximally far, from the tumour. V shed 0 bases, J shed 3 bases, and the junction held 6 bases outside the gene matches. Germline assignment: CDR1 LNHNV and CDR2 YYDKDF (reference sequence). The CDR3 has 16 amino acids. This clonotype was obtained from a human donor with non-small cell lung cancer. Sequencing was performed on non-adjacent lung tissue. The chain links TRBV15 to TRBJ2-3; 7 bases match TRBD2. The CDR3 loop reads CATSRDSAGVTDTQYF. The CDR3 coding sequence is TGTGCCACCAGCAGAGATAGTGCGGGAGTAACAGATACGCAGTATTTT. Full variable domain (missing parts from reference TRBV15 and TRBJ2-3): DAMVIQNPRYQVTQFGKPVTLSCSQTLNHNVMYWYQQKSSQAPKLLFHYYDKDFNNEADTPDNFQSRRPNTSFCFLDIRSPGLGDTAMYLCATSRDSAGVTDTQYFGPGTRLTVL.